The sample holds many counts of the clone carrying this T cell receptor beta chain. Its matching antigen is unknown. Germline CDR1 and CDR2: ENHRY and SYGVKD. CDR3 length equals 15 residues. The V gene end was trimmed by 4 bases and the J gene end by 4 bases; junction bases not matched to a gene: 7. The source of the sample is a study of CD8 T cells in ankylosing spondylitis. Quantitative 5'-RACE with molecular barcodes was used to make the TCR beta libraries. Each CDR3 protein is one row after TCRdb ran MiXCR on the 5' RACE reads. The table lists about 240,000 distinct CDR3 sequences, 7.5% to 9% of them singletons. General observations from the study: It was reported that disease-linked clones were significantly enriched in matched ankylosing spondylitis synovial fluid. Prior literature has documented some motif variants in synovial fluid and blood from reactive arthritis.

The TCR originated in a male donor with ankylosing spondylitis or in good health (not recorded which). The chain has TRBV10-3 and TRBJ2-3; 8 nucleotides match TRBD2. Sequences were obtained from blood, either unsorted or a sorted T cell fraction (not recorded which). CDR3 sequence reads: CAISVERGPPDTQYF. As DNA, the CDR3 is TGTGCCATCAGTGTCGAGCGGGGGCCCCCAGATACGCAGTATTTT.